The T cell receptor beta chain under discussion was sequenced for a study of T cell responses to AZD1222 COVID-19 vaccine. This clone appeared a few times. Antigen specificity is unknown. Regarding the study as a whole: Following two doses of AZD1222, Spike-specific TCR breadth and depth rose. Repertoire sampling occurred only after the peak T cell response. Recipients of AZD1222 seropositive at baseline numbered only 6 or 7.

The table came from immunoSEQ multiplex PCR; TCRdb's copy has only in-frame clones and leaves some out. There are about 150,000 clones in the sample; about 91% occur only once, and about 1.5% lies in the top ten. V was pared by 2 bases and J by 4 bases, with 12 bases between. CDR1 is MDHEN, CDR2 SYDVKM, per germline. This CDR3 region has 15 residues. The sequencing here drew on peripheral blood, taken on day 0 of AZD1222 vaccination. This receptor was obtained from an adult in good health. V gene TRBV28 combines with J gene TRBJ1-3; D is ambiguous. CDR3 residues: CASSLGGQIGNTIYF. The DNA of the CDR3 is TGTGCCAGCAGTTTAGGTGGGCAGATCGGAAACACCATATATTTT.